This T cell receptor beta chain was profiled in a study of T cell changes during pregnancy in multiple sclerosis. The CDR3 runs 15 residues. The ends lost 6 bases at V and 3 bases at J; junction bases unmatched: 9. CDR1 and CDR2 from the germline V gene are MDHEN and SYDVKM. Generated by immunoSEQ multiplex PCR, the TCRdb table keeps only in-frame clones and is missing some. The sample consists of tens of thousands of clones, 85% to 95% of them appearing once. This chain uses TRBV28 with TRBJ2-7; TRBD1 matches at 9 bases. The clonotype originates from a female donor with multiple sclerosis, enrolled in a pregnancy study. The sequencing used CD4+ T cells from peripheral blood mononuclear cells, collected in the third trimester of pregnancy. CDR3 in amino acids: CASRRAGTGNYEQYF. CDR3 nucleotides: TGTGCCAGCAGACGCGCCGGGACAGGGAACTACGAGCAGTACTTC.